The 6 T cell receptor beta chains below were found in one sample sequenced in a study of naive and memory T cell subsets. Both TRBC1 and TRBC2 were covered by a beta constant-region primer of two equimolar oligonucleotides. TCRdb re-derived calls from the UMI-ligation and nested PCR reads in MiXCR, one entry per CDR3 protein. The sample includes roughly 140,000 distinct CDR3 sequences, over 15% seen only once; the top ten take 0.14%. The sample consisted of naive CD4+ T cells from blood. The origin of the receptors is a human donor in good health.

This clonotype was found a few times. The chain employs TRBV27 and TRBJ2-3, with a weak D call TRBD2 (6 bases). The CDR3 loop spans 14 amino acids. CDR1 is MNHEY, CDR2 SMNVEV, per germline (reference sequence). V was shortened by 8 bases and J by 0 bases, with 12 bases between the two germline ends. Here the CDR3 DNA reads TGTGCCAGCGCAATAGCGGCTAGCACAGATACGCAGTATTTT. Amino acids: CASAIAASTDTQYF.

This clonotype has just a few counts. The rearrangement links TRBV12-3 or TRBV12-4 to TRBJ2-5, with D maybe TRBD2 (6 bases). Trimming pared 1 base from V and 2 bases from J, leaving 20 bases between. The CDR3 is 18 amino acids. CDR3 in DNA: TGTGCCAGCAGTTTAGTCCCCGCCCCGGGGGTAGGGCAAGAGACCCAGTACTTC. Translation: CASSLVPAPGVGQETQYF.

The V and J genes are TRBV14 and TRBJ2-7, with D possibly being TRBD2 (6 bases). Germline V gives CDR1 SGHDN, CDR2 FVKESK. The CDR3 sequence is 16 residues long. V was cut by 4 bases and J by 2 bases, with 18 bases left in between. In nucleotides, the CDR3 is TGTGCCAGCAGCCCATATGACCTAGCGCCTACCTACGAGCAGTACTTC. The encoded protein is CASSPYDLAPTYEQYF. Supplemented by reference TRBV14 and TRBJ2-7, the full variable domain reads EAGVTQFPSHSVIEKGQTVTLRCDPISGHDNLYWYRRVMGKEIKFLLHFVKESKQDESGMPNNRFLAERTGGTYSTLKVQPAELEDSGVYFCASSPYDLAPTYEQYFGPGTRLTVT.

The genes are TRBV10-1 and TRBJ2-3; D is undetermined. CDR3 length equals 14 residues. Trimming removed 2 bases from V and 3 bases from J, with 9 bases in between. Looked up from germline, CDR1 is WNHNN and CDR2 is SYGVQD (reference sequence). CDR3 sequence reads: CASSESDFTDTQYF. CDR3 in DNA: TGCGCCAGCAGTGAGAGTGACTTTACAGATACGCAGTATTTT.

This chain uses TRBV4-2 with TRBJ1-6; 7 bases are a match to TRBD1. CDR1 and CDR2 from the germline V gene are LGHNA and YNFKEQ. The CDR3 is made up of 18 amino acids. Trimming removed 0 bases from V and 7 bases from J; junction bases left unmatched: 12. CDR3 in amino acids: CASSQDPPGQQGNSPLHF. In DNA, the CDR3 is TGTGCCAGCAGCCAAGACCCACCGGGACAGCAAGGGAATTCACCCCTCCACTTT.

This clonotype was recorded at least ten times. The chain links TRBV28 to TRBJ2-7; the match to TRBD1 covers 7 bases. CDR1 MDHEN and CDR2 SYDVKM come from the germline V gene. Germline trimming cut 2 bases from V and 5 bases from J; bases unmatched to any gene: 9. This CDR3 is built from 15 residues. As DNA, the CDR3 is TGTGCCAGCAGTTTAGCACAGGGGACGCCCCACGAGCAGTACTTC. The encoded protein is CASSLAQGTPHEQYF.